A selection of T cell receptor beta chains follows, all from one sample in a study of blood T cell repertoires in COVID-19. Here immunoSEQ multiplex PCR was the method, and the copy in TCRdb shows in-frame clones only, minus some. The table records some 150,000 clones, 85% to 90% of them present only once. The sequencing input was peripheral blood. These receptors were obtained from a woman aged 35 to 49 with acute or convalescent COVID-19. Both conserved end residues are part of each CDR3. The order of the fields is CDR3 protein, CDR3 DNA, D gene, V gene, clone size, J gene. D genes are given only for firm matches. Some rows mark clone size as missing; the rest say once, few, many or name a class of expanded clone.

CATSPGSVDTGELFF | TGTGCCACCAGCCCTGGGAGCGTGGACACCGGGGAGCTGTTTTTT | NA | TRBV15 | few | TRBJ2-2
CAISHQGGHYNEQFF | TGTGCCATCAGTCACCAGGGTGGGCACTACAATGAGCAGTTCTTC | NA | TRBV10-3 | NA | TRBJ2-1
CSVDRGADTQYF | TGCAGCGTTGATCGGGGGGCAGATACGCAGTATTTT | TRBD2 | TRBV29-1 | once | TRBJ2-3
CASSRSDRGLTGELFF | TGTGCCAGCAGCCGATCCGACAGGGGTCTAACCGGGGAGCTGTTTTTT | TRBD1 | TRBV7-8 | NA | TRBJ2-2
CASSPPDRENYEQYF | TGTGCCAGCAGCCCGCCGGACAGGGAGAACTACGAGCAGTACTTC | TRBD1 | TRBV7-9 | NA | TRBJ2-7
CASRGQGSVEQYF | TGTGCCAGCAGGGGACAGGGTTCAGTCGAGCAGTACTTC | TRBD1 | TRBV28 | NA | TRBJ2-7
CATSRDAGEVNIQYF | TGTGCCACCAGCAGAGATGCGGGGGAGGTAAACATTCAGTACTTC | TRBD2 | TRBV15 | once | TRBJ2-4
CASFLRGSYEQYF | TGTGCCAGCTTTCTCAGGGGATCCTACGAGCAGTACTTC | NA | TRBV5-6 | NA | TRBJ2-7
CASAIASGRGNQPQHF | TGCGCCAGCGCTATAGCGTCCGGTCGTGGCAATCAGCCCCAGCATTTT | NA | TRBV5-1 | once | TRBJ1-5
CASSLPQGYNSPLHF | TGTGCCAGCAGCTTACCCCAGGGATATAATTCACCCCTCCACTTT | NA | TRBV7-2 | NA | TRBJ1-6
CASSVPGQGSTEAFF | TGTGCCAGCAGTGTCCCGGGACAGGGATCCACTGAAGCTTTCTTT | TRBD1 | TRBV27 | NA | TRBJ1-1
CASSERQGGTSSYEQYF | TGTGCCAGCAGTGAAAGACAGGGGGGGACGAGCTCCTACGAGCAGTACTTC | TRBD1 | TRBV25-1 | once | TRBJ2-7
CASSDQTVGYTF | TGTGCCAGCAGCGACCAGACAGTTGGCTACACCTTC | NA | TRBV6-5 | NA | TRBJ1-2
CASSPRALRQGAKRSNQPQHF | TGTGCCAGCAGTCCACGAGCCCTCAGACAGGGGGCTAAGAGGAGCAATCAGCCCCAGCATTTT | TRBD1 | TRBV6-6 | NA | TRBJ1-5
CASKIGDPGGAEAFF | TGTGCCAGTAAGATCGGGGACCCGGGAGGGGCTGAAGCTTTCTTT | NA | TRBV19 | NA | TRBJ1-1
CASSGGEVTGELFF | TGCGCCAGCAGTGGAGGGGAAGTCACCGGGGAGCTGTTTTTT | NA | TRBV5-1 | NA | TRBJ2-2
CASSYSRQSSGINEKLFF | TGTGCCAGCAGTTACTCGCGTCAAAGTTCCGGGATCAATGAAAAACTGTTTTTT | NA | TRBV6-2/TRBV6-3 | NA | TRBJ1-4
CASSVNRGNTEAFF | TGTGCCAGCAGTGTTAACAGGGGAAACACTGAAGCTTTCTTT | TRBD1 | TRBV2 | NA | TRBJ1-1
CASSLQTATGNTIYF | TGTGCCAGCAGCCTACAGACAGCTACTGGAAACACCATATATTTT | NA | TRBV3-1/TRBV3-2 | NA | TRBJ1-3
CASSLAGQTEAFF | TGTGCCAGCAGCTTAGCGGGGCAAACTGAAGCTTTCTTT | NA | TRBV7-9 | NA | TRBJ1-1
CASSSPDRVAGELFF | TGTGCCAGCAGCTCGCCCGACAGGGTAGCCGGGGAGCTGTTTTTT | TRBD1 | TRBV5-4 | NA | TRBJ2-2
CASSLAHSNQPQHF | TGTGCCAGCAGCTTGGCCCATAGCAATCAGCCCCAGCATTTT | NA | TRBV5-6 | NA | TRBJ1-5
CASSQADRAAGNTIYF | TGTGCCAGCTCACAAGCGGACAGGGCAGCCGGAAACACCATATATTTT | TRBD1 | TRBV18 | once | TRBJ1-3
CASSRVAGGPETQYF | TGTGCCAGCAGCCGTGTAGCGGGAGGGCCAGAGACCCAGTACTTC | TRBD2 | TRBV9 | once | TRBJ2-5
CASSTGQGSVYEQYF | TGTGCCAGCAGCACAGGACAGGGTTCGGTGTACGAGCAGTACTTC | TRBD1 | TRBV11-3 | NA | TRBJ2-7
CATSETGQGGNEQFF | TGTGCCACCAGTGAGACGGGACAGGGGGGCAATGAGCAGTTCTTC | TRBD1 | TRBV24-1 | NA | TRBJ2-1
CASHQGGNTEAFF | TGTGCCAGTCATCAGGGGGGGAACACTGAAGCTTTCTTT | TRBD1 | TRBV2 | once | TRBJ1-1
CASSEGRGFYNSPLHF | TGTGCCAGCAGTGAGGGTCGGGGTTTTTATAATTCACCCCTCCACTTT | NA | TRBV25-1 | NA | TRBJ1-6
CASSPTGGRDTEAFF | TGTGCCAGCTCACCAACCGGAGGGAGGGACACTGAAGCTTTCTTT | NA | TRBV18 | NA | TRBJ1-1
CASSNREYPFF | TGTGCCAGCAGCAACAGGGAGTACCCGTTCTTC | NA | TRBV7-9 | NA | TRBJ2-1
CASTESQGFPEKLFF | TGTGCCAGCACCGAATCTCAGGGTTTCCCCGAAAAACTGTTTTTT | NA | TRBV7-2 | NA | TRBJ1-4
CASSIVSTSGPTDTQYF | TGTGCCAGTAGTATAGTCAGTACTAGCGGGCCCACAGATACGCAGTATTTT | TRBD2 | TRBV19 | NA | TRBJ2-3
CASSFPQGSGSYEQYF | TGTGCCAGCAGCTTTCCTCAGGGGTCTGGCTCCTACGAGCAGTACTTC | NA | TRBV5-6 | NA | TRBJ2-7
CSVEDASGVEQYF | TGCAGCGTTGAAGATGCGTCAGGGGTAGAGCAGTACTTC | NA | TRBV29-1 | NA | TRBJ2-7
CASSEYRKKSYGYTF | TGTGCCAGCAGTGAGTACAGGAAAAAGAGCTATGGCTACACCTTC | NA | TRBV2 | NA | TRBJ1-2
CASSLSQAYNEQFF | TGTGCCAGCAGTTTATCGCAGGCCTACAATGAGCAGTTCTTC | NA | TRBV28 | NA | TRBJ2-1